The 27 T cell receptor beta chains below were found in one sample sequenced in a study of shared clonotypes between healthy human individuals. The protocol was immunoSEQ multiplex PCR, while the TCRdb copy is restricted to in-frame clones and leaves out a portion. The data show over a million clones, around 74% seen once. Source material: memory CD4+ T cells sorted from blood. Subset denoted: CD45RA-negative fraction. These receptors all stem from a young man in good health.

The CDR3, as DNA: TGTGCCACCACCGGGACAGACACGAACACCGGGGAGCTGTTTTTT. Translated, it gives CATTGTDTNTGELFF. The rearrangement joins TRBV19 to TRBJ2-2; TRBD1 matches at 7 bases. The CDR3 has 15 residues. Germline V lookup: CDR1 LNHDA, CDR2 SQIVND (reference sequence). Losses at the gene ends were 10 bases for V and 0 bases for J; bases not matched to a gene: 8.

This clone was picked up a small number of times. The chain recombines TRBV19 with TRBJ1-6; D is unclear. The length of the CDR3 is 14 residues. V gave up 1 base and J gave up 5 bases, with 6 bases separating them. The germline CDR1 and CDR2 sequences are LNHDA and SQIVND (reference sequence). Here the CDR3 reads CASSIGRDNSPLHF. Here the CDR3 DNA reads TGTGCCAGTAGTATAGGGAGGGATAATTCACCCCTCCACTTT.

This chain joins TRBV18 and TRBJ2-1, with 11 positions matching TRBD2. This CDR3 has 16 residues. Germline lookup yields CDR1 KGHSH and CDR2 LQKENI. The ends lost 3 bases at V and 2 bases at J; junction bases unmatched: 3. In DNA form, the CDR3 reads TGTGCCAGCTCACCCGGGACTAGCGGAGCCTACAATGAGCAGTTCTTC. Amino acids: CASSPGTSGAYNEQFF.

The J gene is TRBJ1-2, the V gene TRBV6-4, with 10 bases aligning to TRBD1. CDR1 is MRHNA and CDR2 is SNTAGT in the germline V gene. This CDR3 comprises 13 residues. V was pared by 4 bases and J by 8 bases, with 4 bases of the junction left unmatched. The CDR3 DNA sequence: TGTGCCAGCAGTGGGGACAGGGGAAGGGGCTACACCTTC. Its protein product is CASSGDRGRGYTF.

This clone has more than one count but fewer than ten. The chain links TRBV19 to TRBJ2-1; tentative D call: TRBD1 (5 bases). This CDR3 is built from 13 residues. Trimming removed 5 bases from V and 7 bases from J, with 12 bases in between. Germline CDR1 is LNHDA and CDR2 is SQIVND (reference sequence). The DNA for the CDR3 is TGTGCCAGTAGTCAAAGTAGGGGAAATGAGCAGTTCTTC. It is translated as CASSQSRGNEQFF.

The V call is TRBV4-1, the J call TRBJ2-5; 10 bases map to TRBD2. Trimming cost V 0 bases and J 4 bases; bases outside gene matches: 8. In germline, CDR1 is MGHRA, CDR2 YSYEKL. CDR3 length equals 17 residues. CDR3 loop: CASSQDRSSGGAETQYF. The CDR3 DNA follows: TGCGCCAGCAGCCAAGATCGATCTAGCGGGGGCGCAGAGACCCAGTACTTC.

The genes are TRBV2 and TRBJ2-2; no definite D call. CDR3 size: 13 residues. V lost 6 bases, J lost 4 bases, and 9 bases lay in between. Germline V gene lookup returns CDR1 SNHLY and CDR2 FYNNEI. This chain's CDR3 is CASRRYGTGELFF. Written as DNA, the CDR3 is TGTGCCAGCAGGAGGTACGGCACCGGGGAGCTGTTTTTT.

This rearrangement joins TRBV7-2 to TRBJ2-2; 7 bases map to TRBD1. Germline V CDR1 and CDR2: SGHTA, FQGNSA. V dropped 4 bases and J dropped 0; count of bases not matched to a gene: 14. The CDR3 extends over 19 amino acids. The CDR3 region is CASSWLSRTGYTNTGELFF. DNA of the CDR3: TGTGCCAGCAGCTGGCTATCACGGACAGGCTATACGAACACCGGGGAGCTGTTTTTT.

This clone was recorded once. J is TRBJ2-7 and V is TRBV5-4, with D perhaps matching TRBD1 or TRBD2 (5 bases each). Germline V gives CDR1 SGHNT, CDR2 YYREEE (reference sequence). Trimming took off 3 bases at V and 4 bases at J, with 17 bases between the two ends. The CDR3 is made up of 15 amino acids. The CDR3 DNA is TGTGCCAGCAGCTGGGGACGGGCGGAAACTTACGAGCAGTACTTC. Its protein is CASSWGRAETYEQYF.

The chain couples TRBV5-8 to TRBJ2-7, with 8 bases identical to TRBD1. In germline, CDR1 is SGHTS, CDR2 YDEGEE. After removal of 0 bases from V and 6 bases from J, the junction contained 5 bases not matched to a gene. This CDR3 has 14 residues. Here the CDR3 reads CASSLGRGTGEQYF. The CDR3 bases are TGTGCCAGCAGCTTGGGCAGGGGGACAGGCGAGCAGTACTTC.

In DNA, the CDR3 is TGTGCCAGCAGCTTCAGACAGGGGGATCAGCCCCAGCATTTT. It translates to CASSFRQGDQPQHF. This chain connects TRBV7-2 to TRBJ1-5, with 9 bases that match TRBD1. The CDR3 has 14 residues. V lost 3 bases, J lost 5 bases, and 2 bases stayed unmatched. Germline lookup yields CDR1 SGHTA and CDR2 FQGNSA.

The chain employs TRBV10-1 and TRBJ2-5; 7 positions match TRBD1. Germline loops: CDR1 WNHNN, CDR2 SYGVQD (reference sequence). V dropped 5 bases and J dropped 1; count of bases not matched to a gene: 4. The CDR3 has 14 amino acids. CDR3 in DNA: TGCGCCAGCAGTCCCCGGGACAGCCAAGAGACCCAGTACTTC. Its translation is CASSPRDSQETQYF.

This sequence joins TRBV5-1 and TRBJ2-1; 12 bases line up with TRBD2. Germline values: CDR1 SGHRS, CDR2 YFSETQ. V was pared by 4 bases and J by 6 bases, with 5 bases of the junction left unmatched. The CDR3 contains 15 residues. This chain's CDR3 is CASSPTSGSSNEQFF. CDR3 nucleotide sequence: TGCGCCAGCAGCCCGACTAGCGGGAGCAGCAATGAGCAGTTCTTC.

This chain connects TRBV9 to TRBJ2-2; possibly TRBD2 for D (5 bases). Deletions cut 2 bases from V and 7 bases from J, with 12 bases between. The CDR3 is 14 residues long. Germline lookup yields CDR1 SGDLS and CDR2 YYNGEE. The DNA of the CDR3 is TGTGCCAGCAGCGTGTCGGAGAGGGTCGGGGAGCTGTTTTTT. This translates into CASSVSERVGELFF.

J is TRBJ2-7 and V is TRBV7-9; D ambiguous. V lost 1 base and J 5 bases, leaving 9 bases between the germline ends. This CDR3 region has 13 residues. From germline, CDR1 is SEHNR and CDR2 FQNEAQ (reference sequence). The DNA for the CDR3 is TGTGCCAGCAGCTTAGAGAGATACGACGAGCAGTACTTC. As protein: CASSLERYDEQYF.

This chain connects TRBV11-2 to TRBJ1-6, with D unclear. The V and J ends lost 5 bases and 5 bases respectively, with 13 bases between them. Germline assignment: CDR1 SGHAT and CDR2 FQNNGV. CDR3 size: 15 residues. CDR3 protein: CASSTSWTDNSPLHF. Here the CDR3 DNA reads TGTGCCAGCAGCACATCATGGACGGATAATTCACCCCTCCACTTT.

This chain uses TRBV19 with TRBJ1-5; 7 bases agree with TRBD1. Germline V gene lookup returns CDR1 LNHDA and CDR2 SQIVND (reference sequence). The CDR3 is 15 amino acids. Trimming took 6 bases from V and 4 from J; bases not matched to a gene: 9. This chain's CDR3 is CASSWTRDRNQPQHF. The CDR3 DNA is TGTGCCAGTAGCTGGACCCGGGACAGAAATCAGCCCCAGCATTTT.

In regard to this clone: Distinct nucleotide sequences in the sample also encode this CDR3. This rearrangement joins TRBV5-1 to TRBJ2-5; D not certain. CDR3 length: 13 amino acids. Germline CDR1 reads SGHRS; CDR2 reads YFSETQ. Trimming stripped 4 bases from V and 2 bases from J, with 9 bases between. CDR3 in amino acids: CASSPGQQETQYF. The CDR3 DNA is TGCGCCAGCAGCCCCGGGCAGCAAGAGACCCAGTACTTC.

The rearrangement joins TRBV6-1 to TRBJ2-1, with D possibly being TRBD1 (5 bases). V dropped 4 bases and J dropped 3 bases, with 10 bases sitting between them. Germline V lookup: CDR1 MNHNS, CDR2 SASEGT. The CDR3 spans 14 residues. The CDR3 DNA reads TGTGCCAGCAGTGCAGGGTTGGGCTACAATGAGCAGTTCTTC. Translated: CASSAGLGYNEQFF.

This chain links TRBV6-1 with TRBJ1-5, with 9 bases that match TRBD1. There are 14 residues in the CDR3. CDR1 is MNHNS and CDR2 is SASEGT in the germline V gene. V was clipped by 9 bases and J by 5 bases; unmatched bases: 8. The CDR3 DNA reads TGTGCCAGTAATGCGGGACAGGGCTATCAGCCCCAGCATTTT. Its translation is CASNAGQGYQPQHF.

This clone was seen only once. CDR3 loop: CASSFFGQTKNTEAFF. CDR3 nucleotide sequence: TGTGCCAGCAGCTTCTTTGGACAGACAAAGAACACTGAAGCTTTCTTT. This rearrangement joins TRBV5-4 to TRBJ1-1, with D perhaps matching TRBD1 (6 bases). The CDR3 has 16 residues. From germline, CDR1 is SGHNT and CDR2 YYREEE (reference sequence). The V end was cut by 2 bases, the J end by 1 base, with 15 bases between. Based on the CDR3 plus reference TRBV5-4 and TRBJ1-1, the full variable domain is ETGVTQSPTHLIKTRGQQVTLRCSSQSGHNTVSWYQQALGQGPQFIFQYYREEENGRGNFPPRFSGLQFPNYSSELNVNALELDDSALYLCASSFFGQTKNTEAFFGQGTRLTVV.

V and J are TRBV9 and TRBJ2-7; no reliable D call. The CDR3 has 13 amino acids. V was trimmed by 3 bases and J by 4 bases, leaving 11 bases between them. Germline assignment: CDR1 SGDLS and CDR2 YYNGEE. This CDR3 reads CASSGSEGYEQYF. In nucleotides, the CDR3 is TGTGCCAGCAGCGGATCGGAAGGTTACGAGCAGTACTTC.

The table lists this clone with a few counts. The chain uses TRBV7-2 and TRBJ2-7; no clear D gene. This CDR3 spans 11 amino acids. Germline V gene data show CDR1 as SGHTA and CDR2 as FQGNSA. V was pared by 5 bases and J by 4 bases, with 6 bases between. The chain's CDR3 is CASSRQYEQYF. The CDR3, as DNA: TGTGCCAGCAGCCGGCAGTACGAGCAGTACTTC.

The CDR3 nucleotides read TGCGCCAGCAGCCCAGAGGGCACAAGGGAGCAGTACTTC. Translated, it gives CASSPEGTREQYF. The chain couples TRBV5-1 to TRBJ2-7; D possibly corresponds to TRBD2 (5 bases). Germline V gene sequence: CDR1 SGHRS, CDR2 YFSETQ. The CDR3 totals 13 residues. V lost 4 bases to trimming and J lost 7 bases, with 15 bases between them.

V gene TRBV5-1 combines with J gene TRBJ1-1; D gene ambiguous. Trimming took off 2 bases at V and 4 bases at J, with 18 bases between the two ends. The CDR3 is 16 amino acids. Germline V gene sequence: CDR1 SGHRS, CDR2 YFSETQ. The CDR3 region has the DNA TGCGCCAGCAGCTTACTTCCCGACAAAATTGGCACTGAAGCTTTCTTT. The encoded protein is CASSLLPDKIGTEAFF.

The J gene is TRBJ2-7, the V gene TRBV28, with D tentatively TRBD1 (5 bases). V was shortened by 5 bases and J by 6 bases, with 11 bases between the two germline ends. The CDR3 sequence is 12 residues long. From germline, CDR1 is MDHEN and CDR2 SYDVKM. The CDR3 is CASSAQGLEQYF. As DNA, the CDR3 is TGTGCCAGCAGTGCCCAGGGTCTCGAGCAGTACTTC. Looking up the rest from reference TRBV28 and TRBJ2-7 gives the full variable domain: DVKVTQSSRYLVKRTGEKVFLECVQDMDHENMFWYRQDPGLGLRLIYFSYDVKMKEKGDIPEGYSVSREKKERFSLILESASTNQTSMYLCASSAQGLEQYFGPGTRLTVT.

With regard to this clone: One base separates it from a far larger clone, so it is likely a read error. The sample carries other DNA sequences with the same CDR3. The chain employs TRBV6-5 and TRBJ2-2; D is possibly TRBD2 (5 bases). V was shortened by 6 bases and J by 1 base, with 9 bases between the two germline ends. Germline V gene lookup returns CDR1 MNHEY and CDR2 SVGAGI. CDR3 size: 14 residues. The CDR3 sequence is CASSPDWNTGELFF. In DNA form, the CDR3 reads TGTGCCAGCAGCCCGGACTGGAACACCGGGGAGCTGTTTTTT.